This TCR beta chain is from a study of T cell changes during pregnancy in multiple sclerosis. Per the germline V gene, CDR1 is LNHDA and CDR2 is SQIVND (reference sequence). The V end lost 5 bases, the J end lost 6 bases, and 10 bases lay between the germline ends. The CDR3 length is 12 residues. Libraries were prepared by immunoSEQ multiplex PCR; TCRdb keeps only in-frame clonotypes and omits some of them. Here the sample spans tens of thousands of clones, around 90% being singletons. V and J are TRBV19 and TRBJ1-1, with TRBD1 as a possible D gene (6 bases). Sequenced here: peripheral blood, sampled after pregnancy. This receptor was obtained from a female donor with multiple sclerosis, enrolled in a pregnancy study. CDR3 loop: CASSGGGPEAFF. CDR3 bases: TGTGCCAGTAGTGGTGGGGGCCCTGAAGCTTTCTTT. The full variable domain, its missing parts supplied by reference TRBV19 and TRBJ1-1, is DGGITQSPKYLFRKEGQNVTLSCEQNLNHDAMYWYRQDPGQGLRLIYYSQIVNDFQKGDIAEGYSVSREKKESFPLTVTSAQKNPTAFYLCASSGGGPEAFFGQGTRLTVV.